This T cell receptor beta chain was sequenced in a study of T cells in Graves' hyperthyroidism and ophthalmopathy. The diagnoses drew upon clinical symptoms, serum thyroxine and TRAb, thyroid ultrasound and orbital computed tomography. The CDR3 regions of TCR beta were amplified from RNA transcripts. The TCR CDR3 first-round RT-PCR relied on the HTBI primer set. Via MiXCR, TCRdb re-called the multiplex PCR reads, giving one row per CDR3 protein. The table records more than 500,000 distinct CDR3 sequences, 15% to 20% of them present only once. Study findings and constraints: Most thyroid clonotypes with frequency above 0.001 were detected in blood.

J was trimmed by 3 bases and V by 3 bases; bases with no gene match: 2. This CDR3 has 14 residues. Per the germline V gene, CDR1 is SGHRS and CDR2 is YFSETQ. This clonotype occurred many times. Its target is unknown. This sequence was found in a woman aged 25 to 45 with Graves' hyperthyroidism. Sequencing input: blood. This chain joins TRBV5-1 and TRBJ2-3, with TRBD2 matching 9 bases. CDR3 in DNA: TGCGCCAGCAGCTGGGGACTAGCAACAGATACGCAGTATTTT. Translated: CASSWGLATDTQYF.